The 16 T cell receptor beta chains listed next were all sequenced from one sample in a study of blood T cell repertoires in COVID-19 (dated by TCRdb to the early 2020s). The library was generated by the immunoSEQ multiplex PCR assay. Drawn from immuneACCESS, this table holds only the in-frame rearrangements with V and J called that TCRdb kept. Clones are partly lost; checked studies trace under half to an unresolved V gene and leave the rest unexplained. This sample holds 130,000 to 150,000 clones; 85% to 90% were observed only once. Of the sample, about 11% is held by the ten largest clones. Sequenced: PBMCs or T cells enriched from blood (not recorded which). Receptor source: a man in his 60s who had recovered from COVID-19.

This clone was counted a few times. This rearrangement joins TRBV18 to TRBJ1-2, with 7 bases that match TRBD1. The CDR3 runs 13 residues. With 6 bases clipped from V and 9 bases from J, the junction kept 10 bases outside the gene matches. Per the germline V gene, CDR1 is KGHSH and CDR2 is LQKENI. CDR3 sequence reads: CASSPDREGSYTF. The CDR3 DNA reads TGTGCCAGCTCCCCCGACAGGGAAGGGAGCTACACCTTC.

As DNA, the CDR3 is TGTGCCAGCAGCCCGGGACAGGCCATCGAGCAGTACTTC. This encodes CASSPGQAIEQYF. The chain recombines TRBV6-5 with TRBJ2-7, with 8 bases lining up with TRBD1. The CDR3 has 13 residues. The germline CDR1 and CDR2 sequences are MNHEY and SVGAGI. V trimming: 6 bases; J trimming: 6 bases; junction bases outside the gene matches: 7.

The V call is TRBV9, the J call TRBJ2-1; 9 nucleotides agree with TRBD1. Germline-derived CDR1 and CDR2 are SGDLS and YYNGEE. The junction had 6 bases not matched to a gene; V was cut back by 4 bases and J by 4 bases. This CDR3 has 15 amino acids. In DNA form, the CDR3 reads TGTGCCAGCAGCACGGTCGGGACAGGGTACAATGAGCAGTTCTTC. Translated: CASSTVGTGYNEQFF.

The chain has TRBV27 and TRBJ2-7; 9 bases are shared with TRBD1. V was clipped by 5 bases and J by 7 bases; unmatched bases: 12. CDR3 length: 15 amino acids. The germline gives CDR1 MNHEY, CDR2 SMNVEV (reference sequence). The CDR3 spells CASSPAREGTGEQYF. As DNA, the CDR3 is TGTGCCAGCAGTCCGGCCCGAGAGGGGACAGGGGAGCAGTACTTC.

This clone was recorded only once. This chain connects TRBV21-1 to TRBJ2-2; the table names TRBD2, a call not compared with the DNA. TRBV21-1 is noted as a pseudogene. The length of the CDR3 is 20 residues. CDR3 region: CASSKPTSGSGDCDTGELFF. CDR3 in DNA: TGTGCCAGCAGCAAACCCACTAGCGGGAGCGGGGATTGTGACACCGGGGAGCTGTTTTTT.

V is TRBV18 and J is TRBJ1-1, with D unclear. Trimming took 3 bases from V and 1 from J, leaving 12 bases between them. Germline assignment: CDR1 KGHSH and CDR2 LQKENI. The CDR3 runs to 15 residues. The CDR3 sequence: CASSPSGGGNTEAFF. CDR3 nucleotide sequence: TGTGCCAGCTCACCCTCAGGTGGAGGGAACACTGAAGCTTTCTTT.

This clone was recorded only once. The rearrangement uses TRBV29-1 and TRBJ2-7; 10 nucleotides match TRBD1. The CDR3 sequence is 16 residues long. Trimming took 4 bases from V and 0 from J; bases not matched to a gene: 9. Germline V CDR1 and CDR2: SQVTM, ANQGSEA. The CDR3 region is CSVVSRDRGHSYEQYF. Written as DNA, the CDR3 is TGCAGCGTTGTAAGTCGGGACAGGGGTCACTCCTACGAGCAGTACTTC.

This chain uses TRBV28 with TRBJ1-5, with D possibly TRBD1 on 5 matching bases. The CDR3 is made up of 14 amino acids. V dropped 5 bases and J dropped 6 bases, with 14 bases sitting between them. Germline values: CDR1 MDHEN, CDR2 SYDVKM. As DNA, the CDR3 is TGTGCCAGCAGTCCCGTGATAAGGGGTCAGCCCCAGCATTTT. Amino acids: CASSPVIRGQPQHF.

This clone came up a few times. V and J are TRBV28 and TRBJ1-5; no firm D call. Germline V gives CDR1 MDHEN, CDR2 SYDVKM. V gave up 2 bases and J gave up 7 bases, with 12 bases separating them. This CDR3 region has 14 residues. CDR3 sequence: CASSLGVRKQPQHF. The CDR3 DNA sequence: TGTGCCAGCAGTTTAGGAGTGAGGAAGCAGCCCCAGCATTTT.

The chain is built from TRBV6-1 and TRBJ1-2, with D perhaps matching TRBD1 (6 bases). The V and J ends lost 3 bases and 4 bases respectively, with 6 bases between them. The germline V gene encodes CDR1 MNHNS and CDR2 SASEGT. The CDR3 runs to 12 residues. The CDR3 sequence is CASSDRGYGYTF. Here the CDR3 DNA reads TGTGCCAGCAGTGACAGGGGCTATGGCTACACCTTC.

This clone has only one observation. V and J are TRBV5-4 and TRBJ1-1; TRBD1 matches 7 bases. Germline V CDR1 and CDR2: SGHNT, YYREEE (reference sequence). The CDR3 extends over 14 amino acids. The J segment lost 3 bases and the V segment lost 0 bases, leaving 2 bases of the junction unmatched. The CDR3 DNA reads TGTGCCAGCAGCTTGGTCGGGACAGACACTGAAGCTTTCTTT. Translation gives CASSLVGTDTEAFF. The whole variable domain, remainder taken from reference TRBV5-4 and TRBJ1-1, is ETGVTQSPTHLIKTRGQQVTLRCSSQSGHNTVSWYQQALGQGPQFIFQYYREEENGRGNFPPRFSGLQFPNYSSELNVNALELDDSALYLCASSLVGTDTEAFFGQGTRLTVV.

The chain combines TRBV28 with TRBJ1-5; 7 nucleotides line up with TRBD1. The CDR3 spans 17 residues. Trimming removed 6 bases from V and 0 bases from J; junction bases left unmatched: 11. Germline V gene lookup returns CDR1 MDHEN and CDR2 SYDVKM. CDR3 sequence reads: CASSPSVQGYSNQPQHF. CDR3 coding DNA: TGTGCCAGCAGCCCCTCGGTACAGGGGTATAGCAATCAGCCCCAGCATTTT.

This chain links TRBV9 with TRBJ2-1; 9 positions match TRBD2. Germline-derived CDR1 and CDR2 are SGDLS and YYNGEE. The CDR3 loop spans 17 amino acids. Trimming removed 4 bases from V and 0 bases from J; junction bases left unmatched: 8. The CDR3 DNA reads as TGTGCCAGCAGCCCGAGACTAGCGGTAAGCTCCTACAATGAGCAGTTCTTC. Translating it yields CASSPRLAVSSYNEQFF.

There are a few counts of this clone. The chain combines TRBV3-1 (or the pseudogene TRBV3-2) with TRBJ2-3; no firm D call. The CDR3 extends over 14 amino acids. Germline loops: CDR1 LGHDT, CDR2 YNNKEL (reference sequence). Trimming stripped 1 base from V and 0 bases from J, with 5 bases between. The CDR3 is CASSQAGSTDTQYF. The CDR3 DNA follows: TGTGCCAGCAGCCAAGCCGGGAGCACAGATACGCAGTATTTT.

The rearrangement uses TRBV5-6 and TRBJ1-2; 7 bases align to TRBD1. V was clipped by 4 bases and J by 2 bases; unmatched bases: 8. CDR1 is SGHDT, CDR2 YYEEEE, per germline. This CDR3 spans 15 amino acids. The CDR3 region is CASSKTGTENYGYTF. CDR3 DNA sequence: TGTGCCAGCAGCAAAACCGGGACAGAGAACTATGGCTACACCTTC.

The chain joins TRBV2 to TRBJ2-3; D may be TRBD1 (6 bases). The CDR3 totals 15 residues. V was shortened by 4 bases and J by 4 bases, with 15 bases between the two germline ends. Germline V CDR1 and CDR2: SNHLY, FYNNEI. The CDR3 sequence: CASSVRQVRADTQYF. The CDR3 bases are TGTGCCAGCAGTGTCCGACAGGTTAGGGCAGATACGCAGTATTTT. The complete variable domain, with remaining parts taken from reference TRBV2 and TRBJ2-3, reads EPEVTQTPSHQVTQMGQEVILRCVPISNHLYFYWYRQILGQKVEFLVSFYNNEISEKSEIFDDQFSVERPDGSNFTLKIRSTKLEDSAMYFCASSVRQVRADTQYFGPGTRLTVL.